This TCR beta chain was identified in a study of blood T cell repertoires in COVID-19. Study overall: The samples span acute and convalescent COVID-19 from the United States, Italy and Spain. The analysed material was cDNA or gDNA that came from T cells, B-cell-depleted T cells, or PBMCs.

Allocation to cohorts depended on clinical history reported by the participants. Generated by immunoSEQ multiplex PCR, the TCRdb table keeps only in-frame clones and is missing some. The sample has roughly 250,000 clones, about nine tenths seen once. Trimming took 10 bases from V and 3 from J, leaving 7 bases between them. The germline V gene has CDR1 MDHEN and CDR2 SYDVKM. The CDR3 runs 10 residues. The sequence came from a woman aged 30 to 39 with acute COVID-19. The sequenced sample was PBMCs or T cells enriched from blood (not recorded which). The chain employs TRBV28 and TRBJ2-7, with D hard to call. For the CDR3, the DNA is TGTGCCACCTTGCGCTACGAGCAGTACTTC. It specifies CATLRYEQYF.